These 17 T cell receptor beta chains share one sample of origin, sequenced in a study of T cell responses to AZD1222 COVID-19 vaccine. Clones were sequenced by immunoSEQ multiplex PCR, and TCRdb holds only the in-frame ones, with some missing. The sample records about 130,000 clones, roughly 80% being singletons. The sample was peripheral blood, taken on day 0 of AZD1222 vaccination. The source is an adult in good health.

The gene calls are TRBV6-6 and TRBJ2-5; TRBD2 agrees at 10 bases. The CDR3 is 16 amino acids. Germline lookup yields CDR1 MNHNY and CDR2 SVGAGI (reference sequence). Trimming took 7 bases from V and 4 from J; bases not matched to a gene: 12. This CDR3 is CASTTKGTSVRETQYF. Here the CDR3 DNA reads TGTGCCAGCACCACGAAGGGGACTAGCGTCCGAGAGACCCAGTACTTC.

V is TRBV28 and J is TRBJ1-2; perhaps TRBD1 as D (5 bases). The V gene lost 4 bases and the J gene lost 8 bases, with 14 bases spanning the gap. CDR3 length equals 13 residues. Germline V gene lookup returns CDR1 MDHEN and CDR2 SYDVKM. CDR3: CASSSPGRRGYTF. The CDR3 DNA sequence: TGTGCCAGCAGTTCCCCAGGGAGAAGGGGCTACACCTTC.

The rearrangement joins TRBV30 to TRBJ1-6; D is uncertain. Germline V CDR1 and CDR2: GTSNPN, SVGIG (reference sequence). V lost 0 bases, J lost 7 bases, and 10 bases lay in between. The CDR3 sequence is 14 residues long. The CDR3 loop is CAWSVGTPNSPLHF. The CDR3 nucleotides read TGTGCCTGGAGTGTAGGTACACCCAATTCACCCCTCCACTTT.

This chain joins TRBV30 and TRBJ1-2, with D unclear. Germline values: CDR1 GTSNPN, CDR2 SVGIG (reference sequence). With 0 bases removed from V and 6 bases from J, the gap between germline ends came to 17 bases. The CDR3 extends over 15 amino acids. The CDR3 DNA reads as TGTGCCTGGAGTGTACTGGGCACCCTGAGAGATGGCTACACCTTC. This gives the protein CAWSVLGTLRDGYTF.

This clone was seen at least ten times. CDR3 amino acids: CASSLDGIRGSPLHF. In nucleotides, the CDR3 is TGTGCCAGCAGTTTAGACGGCATCAGGGGCTCACCCCTCCACTTT. This chain joins TRBV28 and TRBJ1-6, with a weak D call TRBD1 (6 bases). Germline V CDR1 and CDR2: MDHEN, SYDVKM. The CDR3 covers 15 residues. V was shortened by 2 bases and J by 10 bases, with 15 bases between the two germline ends.

This chain connects TRBV2 to TRBJ2-6; TRBD1 matches 9 bases. The V gene end was trimmed by 5 bases and the J gene end by 0 bases; junction bases not matched to a gene: 11. The CDR3 has 19 residues. Germline loops: CDR1 SNHLY, CDR2 FYNNEI. The chain's CDR3 is CASSYIPGQGLSGANVLTF. As DNA, the CDR3 is TGTGCCAGCAGTTATATACCGGGACAGGGCCTCTCTGGGGCCAACGTCCTGACTTTC.

The chain links TRBV5-1 to TRBJ1-2; no reliable D call. Trimming took 4 bases from V and 4 from J, leaving 17 bases between them. Germline CDR1 SGHRS, CDR2 YFSETQ. The CDR3 consists of 15 residues. The CDR3 DNA reads as TGCGCCAGCAGCCCCCAGCAGCCATCAAGCTATGGCTACACCTTC. Amino acid sequence: CASSPQQPSSYGYTF.

The V gene is TRBV6-5, the J gene TRBJ2-1; 9 bases line up with TRBD1. CDR1 is MNHEY, CDR2 SVGAGI, per germline. V shed 7 bases and J 6 bases; nucleotides not matched to a gene: 7. The CDR3 spans 14 residues. Here the CDR3 reads CASKRDRVPNEQFF. The CDR3 nucleotides read TGTGCCAGCAAGCGGGACAGGGTCCCCAATGAGCAGTTCTTC.

The V gene is TRBV7-3, the J gene TRBJ1-1, with a tentative D call TRBD1 (6 bases). Trimming cost V 1 base and J 1 base, with 10 bases left between them. CDR1 and CDR2 from the germline V gene are SGHTA and FQGTGA. The CDR3 is 15 residues long. The CDR3 DNA is TGTGCCAGCAGCTTAATGGGGGGCGAGAACACTGAAGCTTTCTTT. This translates into CASSLMGGENTEAFF.

This clone was detected only a few times. V and J are TRBV11-1 and TRBJ2-5; 8 positions match TRBD2. The CDR3 has 15 amino acids. The trim removed 6 bases at V and 2 bases at J, leaving 8 bases unmatched. CDR1 and CDR2 from the germline V gene are SGHAT and FQDESV (reference sequence). The CDR3 loop is CASSPELAVQETQYF. Here the CDR3 DNA reads TGTGCCAGCAGTCCCGAACTAGCGGTACAAGAGACCCAGTACTTC.

The count of this clone is one. This chain joins TRBV2 and TRBJ1-4; 7 bases are shared with TRBD1. The length of the CDR3 is 16 residues. The trim removed 4 bases at V and 8 bases at J, leaving 13 bases unmatched. Germline V gives CDR1 SNHLY, CDR2 FYNNEI. Here the CDR3 DNA reads TGTGCCAGCAGTGCAAACTCACAGGGGTTCGGGGAAAAACTGTTTTTT. It translates to CASSANSQGFGEKLFF. Variable domain in full (rest from reference TRBV2 and TRBJ1-4): EPEVTQTPSHQVTQMGQEVILRCVPISNHLYFYWYRQILGQKVEFLVSFYNNEISEKSEIFDDQFSVERPDGSNFTLKIRSTKLEDSAMYFCASSANSQGFGEKLFFGSGTQLSVL.

This chain links TRBV28 with TRBJ2-7, with unresolved D. V dropped 6 bases and J dropped 0 bases, with 12 bases sitting between them. This CDR3 comprises 14 residues. Germline V gives CDR1 MDHEN, CDR2 SYDVKM. CDR3 sequence (DNA): TGTGCCAGCAGAACAAGACCGAACTCCTACGAGCAGTACTTC. Its translation: CASRTRPNSYEQYF.

The chain recombines TRBV21-1 with TRBJ1-1; the table's D call TRBD1 went unverified against the DNA. TRBV21-1 constitutes a pseudogene. The CDR3 has 16 residues. The CDR3: CASSNPTVHMNTEAFF. The CDR3 bases are TGTGCCAGCAGCAATCCGACAGTCCACATGAACACTGAAGCTTTCTTT.

This rearrangement joins TRBV2 to TRBJ1-6; the D is unclear. The CDR3 extends over 14 amino acids. Germline V gene data show CDR1 as SNHLY and CDR2 as FYNNEI. Trimming removed 8 bases at V and 8 bases at J, with 16 bases between. In DNA, the CDR3 is TGTGCCAGCTTAGACGGCACCTACGATTCACCCCTCCACTTT. Residues: CASLDGTYDSPLHF.

The J gene is TRBJ2-1, the V gene TRBV7-3, with 10 bases that match TRBD2. V trimming: 0 bases; J trimming: 5 bases; junction bases outside the gene matches: 10. Germline CDR1 and CDR2: SGHTA and FQGTGA. CDR3 size: 18 residues. The CDR3 region has the DNA TGTGCCAGCAGCTTAACCCTAGCGGGGGCCGCTGCCAACAATGAGCAGTTCTTC. Translating it yields CASSLTLAGAAANNEQFF.

This clone came up a few times. J is TRBJ1-2 and V is TRBV28; possibly TRBD1 for D (5 bases). Germline-derived CDR1 and CDR2 are MDHEN and SYDVKM. The CDR3 is made up of 12 amino acids. Between the trimmed V and J ends, which lost 6 bases and 5 bases, there was a span of 10 bases. The CDR3 here is CASSSGPYGYTF. The CDR3, as DNA: TGTGCCAGCAGCTCGGGGCCATATGGCTACACCTTC.

The rearrangement uses TRBV18 and TRBJ2-7; 10 positions match TRBD1. This CDR3 has 17 amino acids. The V segment lost 6 bases and the J segment 2 bases; nucleotides outside the gene matches: 13. Germline-derived CDR1 and CDR2 are KGHSH and LQKENI. CDR3 sequence (DNA): TGTGCCAGCTCCTCCGTCGGACAGGGGGTCAAGACCTACGAGCAGTACTTC. This codes for CASSSVGQGVKTYEQYF.